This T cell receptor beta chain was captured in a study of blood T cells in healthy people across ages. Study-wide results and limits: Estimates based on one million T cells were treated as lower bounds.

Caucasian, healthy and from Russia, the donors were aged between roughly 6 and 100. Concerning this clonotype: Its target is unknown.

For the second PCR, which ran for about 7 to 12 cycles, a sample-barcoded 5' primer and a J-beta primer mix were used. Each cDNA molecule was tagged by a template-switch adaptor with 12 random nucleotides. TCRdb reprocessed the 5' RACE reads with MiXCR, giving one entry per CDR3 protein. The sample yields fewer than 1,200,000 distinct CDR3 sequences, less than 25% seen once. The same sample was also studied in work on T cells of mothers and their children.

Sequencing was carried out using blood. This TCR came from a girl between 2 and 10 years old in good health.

CDR3 coding DNA: TGTGCCAGCTCCCGGCGGTCTTACGAGCAGTACTTC. It codes for CASSRRSYEQYF. The chain carries TRBV12-3 or TRBV12-4 and TRBJ2-7; D is unresolved. This CDR3 is 12 amino acids long. V lost 8 bases to trimming and J lost 4 bases, with 12 bases between them.